This T cell receptor (beta chain) was observed in a study of T cell clonality in common variable immunodeficiency. General observations from the study: In common variable immunodeficiency, TCR beta chains reportedly carried fewer deletions and N-nucleotide insertions. CVID subjects shared fewer TCRbeta clones than healthy controls did. CVID patient heterogeneity limited repertoire-clinical complication correlations.

Libraries were prepared by immunoSEQ multiplex PCR; TCRdb keeps only in-frame clonotypes and omits some of them. This sample has 30,000 to 40,000 clones, each found more than once. This clone has a count of ten or more. Its antigen is currently unknown. Both groups were predominantly of Caucasian heritage. The sequencing input was peripheral blood mononuclear cells. The source is a human donor with common variable immunodeficiency.

The CDR3 bases that were read are TGCAGTGCTAGAGGAACTAGCGGGCGGGCCAATGAG. Translated, it gives CSARGTSGRANE. The full CDR3 protein is CSARGTSGRANEQFF. The chain carries TRBV20-1 and TRBJ2-1; 9 bases agree with TRBD2. The read stops 3 residues short of the end of the CDR3; the missing end is completed from the germline J gene. J was trimmed by 6 bases and V by 1 base; bases with no gene match: 7. CDR3 length equals 15 residues. CDR1 is DFQATT, CDR2 SNEGSKA, per germline (reference sequence).